These 23 T cell receptor beta chains were all obtained from the same sample, sequenced in a study of cytomegalovirus exposure and HLA in healthy donors. Primers: 60 Vbeta forward and 13 Jbeta reverse. The method was immunoSEQ multiplex PCR; TCRdb's version includes in-frame clones alone and lacks a portion of them. Of about 130,000 clones in the sample, approximately 85% were seen once. The sequencing input was PBMCs. The receptor set was obtained from a male donor in good health and CMV-seropositive.

About this clone: At one of its ends the junction is not consistent with the germline gene, which may arise from a read error. The chain recombines TRBV27 with TRBJ2-4, with a weak D call TRBD2 (6 bases). This CDR3 comprises 15 residues. Germline-derived CDR1 and CDR2 are MNHEY and SMNVEV (reference sequence). CDR3 sequence reads: CASSYTPGAKNSQYF. Here the CDR3 DNA reads TGTGCCAGCAGTTACACCCCGGGAGCGAAAAACAGTCAGTACTTC.

This chain joins TRBV10-1 and TRBJ2-7; 9 bases match TRBD1. From germline, CDR1 is WNHNN and CDR2 SYGVQD (reference sequence). V shed 6 bases and J 3 bases; nucleotides not matched to a gene: 9. The CDR3 is made up of 15 amino acids. DNA for the CDR3: TGCGCCAGCAGACCAAGGGGGACAGGGTGCTACGAGCAGTACTTC. It codes for CASRPRGTGCYEQYF.

This chain connects TRBV19 to TRBJ2-7; TRBD2 agrees at 8 bases. The V gene's germline CDR1 is LNHDA and CDR2 SQIVND (reference sequence). The CDR3 totals 13 residues. Trimming cost V 4 bases and J 5 bases; bases outside gene matches: 4. This CDR3 reads CASSTRGGNEQYF. The CDR3 DNA sequence: TGTGCCAGTAGTACCCGCGGGGGGAACGAGCAGTACTTC.

This chain links TRBV30 with TRBJ1-2, with D possibly TRBD1 on 5 matching bases. With 2 bases removed from V and 5 bases from J, the gap between germline ends came to 18 bases. There are 15 residues in the CDR3. Looked up from germline, CDR1 is GTSNPN and CDR2 is SVGIG (reference sequence). The CDR3 nucleotides are TGTGCCTGGAGTCCCCTCGGGGGTGAGGGATATGGCTACACCTTC. Encoded protein: CAWSPLGGEGYGYTF.

This clone has only one observation. J is TRBJ2-3 and V is TRBV29-1; the D gene is possibly TRBD1 (5 bases). Trimming removed 0 bases at V and 4 bases at J, with 14 bases between. CDR1 is SQVTM and CDR2 is ANQGSEA in the germline V gene. CDR3 length: 15 amino acids. The DNA for the CDR3 is TGCAGCGTTGAAGAGGGAAAGGGGTCCCCAGATACGCAGTATTTT. This gives the protein CSVEEGKGSPDTQYF.

The chain is built from TRBV7-9 and TRBJ1-4, with a tentative D call TRBD1 (6 bases). CDR1 is SEHNR and CDR2 is FQNEAQ in the germline V gene (reference sequence). This CDR3 region has 15 residues. V lost 5 bases and J 5 bases, leaving 15 bases between the germline ends. The CDR3 DNA follows: TGTGCCAGCAGCCGAGAAGGACAGCCGAATGAAAAACTGTTTTTT. Encoded protein: CASSREGQPNEKLFF.

The V gene is TRBV28, the J gene TRBJ2-3, with 14 bases identical to TRBD2. After removal of 8 bases from V and 3 bases from J, the junction contained 13 bases not matched to a gene. CDR3 length equals 18 residues. The V gene's germline CDR1 is MDHEN and CDR2 SYDVKM. CDR3 sequence: CASRQAGTSGRMTDTQYF. The CDR3 DNA reads TGTGCCAGCCGCCAAGCAGGGACTAGCGGGAGAATGACAGATACGCAGTATTTT. The full variable domain, rest sourced from reference TRBV28 and TRBJ2-3, is DVKVTQSSRYLVKRTGEKVFLECVQDMDHENMFWYRQDPGLGLRLIYFSYDVKMKEKGDIPEGYSVSREKKERFSLILESASTNQTSMYLCASRQAGTSGRMTDTQYFGPGTRLTVL.

J is TRBJ2-1 and V is TRBV6-4, with 9 bases matching TRBD2. Per the germline V gene, CDR1 is MRHNA and CDR2 is SNTAGT. The J segment lost 2 bases and the V segment lost 6 bases, leaving 5 bases of the junction unmatched. This CDR3 has 15 amino acids. CDR3 bases: TGTGCCAGCAGAGATAGCGGGAGCGCCTACAATGAGCAGTTCTTC. It codes for CASRDSGSAYNEQFF.

This clone has only one observation. The gene calls are TRBV30 and TRBJ2-3, with a tentative D call TRBD2 (6 bases). With 2 bases removed from V and 4 bases from J, the gap between germline ends came to 10 bases. CDR1 and CDR2 from the germline V gene are GTSNPN and SVGIG (reference sequence). CDR3 length: 13 amino acids. The CDR3 DNA sequence: TGTGCCTGGAGTACGGGAGTGGCAGATACGCAGTATTTT. Translation gives CAWSTGVADTQYF.

This sequence joins TRBV7-2 and TRBJ2-2, with TRBD2 identical over 7 bases. The CDR3 runs 14 residues. Germline values: CDR1 SGHTA, CDR2 FQGNSA. V dropped 5 bases and J dropped 4; count of bases not matched to a gene: 4. The CDR3 nucleotides are TGTGCCAGCAGCAAGGGACTACTCACCGGGGAGCTGTTTTTT. This codes for CASSKGLLTGELFF.

V gene TRBV7-6 combines with J gene TRBJ2-5; 8 nucleotides line up with TRBD1. Germline values: CDR1 SGHVS, CDR2 FNYEAQ. The CDR3 sequence is 15 residues long. V was pared by 5 bases and J by 6 bases, with 11 bases of the junction left unmatched. The CDR3 protein is CASSRPGQDTKTQYF. In DNA, the CDR3 is TGTGCCAGCAGCCGGCCGGGACAGGATACTAAGACCCAGTACTTC.

V gene TRBV5-6 combines with J gene TRBJ1-2, with no clear D. The V and J ends lost 0 bases and 2 bases respectively, with 11 bases between them. Looked up from germline, CDR1 is SGHDT and CDR2 is YYEEEE. The CDR3 has 15 residues. CDR3 sequence reads: CASSLGPGLNYGYTF. The CDR3 DNA is TGTGCCAGCAGCTTGGGACCTGGACTCAACTATGGCTACACCTTC.

This clone was counted a single time. In DNA form, the CDR3 reads TGTGCCAGCAGCTTAGGTAGACCGCTTCAGGACAATGAGCAGTTCTTC. Its protein product is CASSLGRPLQDNEQFF. This chain links TRBV11-3 with TRBJ2-1, with no clear D. In germline, CDR1 is SGHNT, CDR2 YENEEA. The V end lost 1 base, the J end lost 5 bases, and 15 bases lay between the germline ends. The CDR3 contains 16 residues.

This clone was observed a handful of times. The chain links TRBV2 to TRBJ1-4; 7 nucleotides line up with TRBD1. In germline, CDR1 is SNHLY, CDR2 FYNNEI. This CDR3 is 13 amino acids long. Trimming took 7 bases from V and 8 from J; bases not matched to a gene: 7. CDR3 amino acids: CASKRGLREKLFF. The CDR3 nucleotides are TGTGCCAGCAAGAGGGGGCTAAGGGAAAAACTGTTTTTT. Using reference TRBV2 and TRBJ1-4 for the parts outside the CDR3, the full variable domain is EPEVTQTPSHQVTQMGQEVILRCVPISNHLYFYWYRQILGQKVEFLVSFYNNEISEKSEIFDDQFSVERPDGSNFTLKIRSTKLEDSAMYFCASKRGLREKLFFGSGTQLSVL.

The rearrangement links TRBV5-8 to TRBJ1-2; 7 bases line up with TRBD1. The CDR3 loop spans 12 amino acids. CDR1 and CDR2 from the germline V gene are SGHTS and YDEGEE. V dropped 2 bases and J dropped 8; count of bases not matched to a gene: 3. CDR3 DNA: TGTGCCAGCAGCTTCCACAGGGGAGGCTACACCTTC. As protein: CASSFHRGGYTF.

This clone was counted once. This sequence joins TRBV28 and TRBJ1-1; D is uncertain. Trimming took off 5 bases at V and 6 bases at J, with 16 bases between the two ends. Germline V gene sequence: CDR1 MDHEN, CDR2 SYDVKM. There are 14 residues in the CDR3. The CDR3 loop reads CASSPPRQDSEAFF. For the CDR3, the DNA is TGTGCCAGCAGTCCCCCCCGCCAGGATTCTGAAGCTTTCTTT.

This chain joins TRBV4-2 and TRBJ2-5; 11 bases fit TRBD2. The CDR3 consists of 15 residues. Germline assignment: CDR1 LGHNA and CDR2 YNFKEQ. With V trimmed by 4 bases and J by 5 bases, 6 bases remained unmatched. CDR3 coding DNA: TGTGCCAGCAGCCCCCTAGCGGGAGGCCTGGAGACCCAGTACTTC. Translated: CASSPLAGGLETQYF.

The chain has TRBV30 and TRBJ2-7; the D gene is possibly TRBD2 (5 bases). The germline V gene encodes CDR1 GTSNPN and CDR2 SVGIG (reference sequence). The germline V and J ends were trimmed by 0 bases and 3 bases, with 18 bases remaining between them. The CDR3 totals 16 residues. CDR3 loop: CAWSVHLIEGYYEQYF. CDR3 in DNA: TGTGCCTGGAGTGTACATCTAATCGAGGGATACTACGAGCAGTACTTC.

A note on this clone: The junction shows a germline mismatch at one end, possibly a read error. This chain links TRBV7-9 with TRBJ1-4; D possibly corresponds to TRBD1 (5 bases). This CDR3 is built from 12 residues. CDR1 is SEHNR, CDR2 FQNEAQ, per germline (reference sequence). The CDR3 DNA is TGTTCCAGCAGCCTGGGGGGGGAAAAACTGTTTTTT. Translated: CSSSLGGEKLFF.

V and J are TRBV7-9 and TRBJ2-7; TRBD2 is a possible D gene (6 bases). Germline CDR1 reads SEHNR; CDR2 reads FQNEAQ (reference sequence). Trimming cost V 5 bases and J 0 bases, with 14 bases left between them. The CDR3 loop spans 15 amino acids. CDR3: CASSPWVADSYEQYF. The DNA for the CDR3 is TGTGCCAGCAGCCCTTGGGTAGCGGACTCCTACGAGCAGTACTTC.

The V call is TRBV7-3, the J call TRBJ2-2; D may be TRBD1 (6 bases). The V gene's germline CDR1 is SGHTA and CDR2 FQGTGA. The CDR3 is 13 residues long. V was clipped by 4 bases and J by 5 bases, with 8 bases between them. The CDR3 protein is CASSSQGTGELFF. The CDR3 bases are TGTGCCAGCAGCTCCCAGGGGACCGGGGAGCTGTTTTTT.

This clone was counted once. V usage is TRBV10-3 and J usage is TRBJ2-5, with 9 bases identical to TRBD2. Germline CDR1 is ENHRY and CDR2 is SYGVKD. The CDR3 contains 13 residues. V lost 9 bases and J lost 1; bases outside the gene matches: 3. CDR3 bases: TGTGCCATTTGGCGGGAGGGCCAAGAGACCCAGTACTTC. This codes for CAIWREGQETQYF.

This clone came up once. Germline and junction disagree at one end, which may indicate a read error. This sample includes further DNA sequences coding for the same CDR3. The rearrangement links TRBV27 to TRBJ2-1; 9 bases agree with TRBD2. This CDR3 contains 15 residues. Germline V gene lookup returns CDR1 MNHEY and CDR2 SMNVEV (reference sequence). The CDR3 DNA reads TGCGCCAGCGGAATTAGCGGGAGCTCCTACAATGAGCAGTTCTTC. Translated: CASGISGSSYNEQFF.